Each of the 17 T cell receptor beta chains below was sequenced from the same sample in a study of PD-L1 blockade in urothelial cancer. The method was immunoSEQ multiplex PCR; TCRdb's version includes in-frame clones alone and lacks a portion of them. The sample has some 35,000 clones; 82% are singletons. Material: PBMCs, obtained around atezolizumab (anti-PD-L1) treatment. These receptors were obtained from a man between 60 and 75 years old with urothelial cancer.

The table lists this clone with a count of one. The chain couples TRBV7-6 to TRBJ2-3; 12 nucleotides match TRBD2. Germline-derived CDR1 and CDR2 are SGHVS and FNYEAQ. V was clipped by 3 bases and J by 6 bases; unmatched bases: 1. This CDR3 spans 14 amino acids. CDR3 sequence: CASSFGLAGDTQYF. CDR3 sequence (DNA): TGTGCCAGCAGCTTCGGACTAGCGGGGGATACGCAGTATTTT.

This clone was seen only a few times. This chain joins TRBV2 and TRBJ1-6; maybe TRBD1 (5 bases). The V and J ends lost 4 bases and 6 bases respectively, with 10 bases between them. The CDR3 is 14 residues long. Looked up from germline, CDR1 is SNHLY and CDR2 is FYNNEI. CDR3 sequence reads: CASSGRGGNSPLHF. The CDR3 DNA reads as TGTGCCAGCAGTGGTAGGGGCGGTAATTCACCCCTCCACTTT. Complete variable domain (other parts from reference TRBV2 and TRBJ1-6): EPEVTQTPSHQVTQMGQEVILRCVPISNHLYFYWYRQILGQKVEFLVSFYNNEISEKSEIFDDQFSVERPDGSNFTLKIRSTKLEDSAMYFCASSGRGGNSPLHFGNGTRLTVT.

This clone appeared a single time. The chain recombines TRBV6-1 with TRBJ2-3; 8 positions agree with TRBD2. The CDR3 extends over 16 amino acids. Germline-derived CDR1 and CDR2 are MNHNS and SASEGT. With 1 base clipped from V and 2 bases from J, the junction kept 5 bases outside the gene matches. The CDR3 region is CASSEGAGGNTDTQYF. CDR3 bases: TGTGCCAGCAGTGAAGGTGCGGGGGGTAACACAGATACGCAGTATTTT.

The chain joins TRBV6-1 to TRBJ2-3; D gene unclear. Germline CDR1 MNHNS, CDR2 SASEGT. V dropped 3 bases and J dropped 6 bases, with 16 bases sitting between them. The CDR3 is 15 residues long. This chain's CDR3 is CASSDLDSLTDTQYF. CDR3 nucleotide sequence: TGTGCCAGCAGTGATTTAGACTCGCTGACGGATACGCAGTATTTT.

This clone was detected only once. This chain connects TRBV5-1 to TRBJ2-5; 10 nucleotides agree with TRBD2. CDR3 size: 16 residues. CDR1 and CDR2 (germline): SGHRS, YFSETQ. The J segment lost 3 bases and the V segment lost 2 bases, leaving 7 bases of the junction unmatched. The CDR3 DNA is TGCGCCAGCAGCTTTTCCTTAGCGGGGGGTGAAGAGACCCAGTACTTC. It encodes CASSFSLAGGEETQYF.

This clone was counted only a few times. The chain uses TRBV29-1 and TRBJ1-2; D is unclear. CDR1 and CDR2 (germline): SQVTM, ANQGSEA. V dropped 0 bases and J dropped 0 bases, with 14 bases sitting between them. CDR3 size: 16 residues. The CDR3 sequence is CSVEDLATNANYGYTF. DNA of the CDR3: TGCAGCGTTGAAGATCTCGCCACAAATGCTAACTATGGCTACACCTTC.

The chain employs TRBV9 and TRBJ2-5; 8 bases are shared with TRBD1. With 4 bases clipped from V and 4 bases from J, the junction kept 9 bases outside the gene matches. This CDR3 has 15 amino acids. The germline V gene has CDR1 SGDLS and CDR2 YYNGEE. CDR3 sequence: CASSPPQGDRETQYF. CDR3 nucleotides: TGTGCCAGCAGCCCCCCACAGGGGGATAGAGAGACCCAGTACTTC.

The chain combines TRBV28 with TRBJ2-7; 11 positions agree with TRBD2. Germline V lookup: CDR1 MDHEN, CDR2 SYDVKM. This CDR3 contains 17 residues. V was pared by 4 bases and J by 3 bases, with 11 bases of the junction left unmatched. DNA of the CDR3: TGTGCCAGCAGTTCCAGAGGCATTAGCGGGGGGGTCTACGAGCAGTACTTC. Its protein product is CASSSRGISGGVYEQYF. Full variable domain (outside the CDR3, taken from reference TRBV28 and TRBJ2-7): DVKVTQSSRYLVKRTGEKVFLECVQDMDHENMFWYRQDPGLGLRLIYFSYDVKMKEKGDIPEGYSVSREKKERFSLILESASTNQTSMYLCASSSRGISGGVYEQYFGPGTRLTVT.

This CDR3 reads CASSLTQGTSPLHF. The CDR3 bases are TGCGCCAGCAGCTTGACTCAGGGGACTTCACCCCTCCACTTT. This chain connects TRBV5-1 to TRBJ1-6, with D maybe TRBD1 (6 bases). The CDR3 contains 14 residues. V gave up 1 base and J gave up 9 bases, with 11 bases separating them. The germline V gene has CDR1 SGHRS and CDR2 YFSETQ.

This clone was seen a handful of times. The CDR3 coding sequence is TGTGCCAGCAGCCCGGGACTGTATAATTCACCCCTCCACTTT. This sequence encodes CASSPGLYNSPLHF. The chain links TRBV11-2 to TRBJ1-6, with D perhaps TRBD1 (5 bases). V was trimmed by 5 bases and J by 4 bases, leaving 9 bases between them. Germline V gives CDR1 SGHAT, CDR2 FQNNGV. The CDR3 spans 14 residues.

This sequence joins TRBV19 and TRBJ2-1; 9 positions match TRBD1. V shed 5 bases, J shed 7 bases, and the junction held 6 bases outside the gene matches. This CDR3 comprises 14 residues. Germline V gene lookup returns CDR1 LNHDA and CDR2 SQIVND (reference sequence). The CDR3 sequence: CASSGRDRDNEQFF. Written as DNA, the CDR3 is TGTGCCAGTAGTGGCCGGGACAGGGATAATGAGCAGTTCTTC.

This clone was seen only a few times. The J gene is TRBJ1-5, the V gene TRBV4-1, with no clear D. V shed 1 base and J shed 5 bases, with 6 bases lying between them. Germline CDR1 reads MGHRA; CDR2 reads YSYEKL. The length of the CDR3 is 13 residues. DNA for the CDR3: TGCGCCAGCAGCCAAGTTCCGGATCAGCCCCAGCATTTT. As protein: CASSQVPDQPQHF.

This chain connects TRBV9 to TRBJ2-1; 14 bases fit TRBD2. V shed 3 bases and J 9 bases; nucleotides not matched to a gene: 8. This CDR3 has 16 amino acids. Germline assignment: CDR1 SGDLS and CDR2 YYNGEE. The CDR3 sequence: CASSGTSGGQGGEQFF. CDR3 coding DNA: TGTGCCAGCAGCGGGACTAGCGGGGGGCAGGGAGGTGAGCAGTTCTTC. Based on the CDR3 plus reference TRBV9 and TRBJ2-1, the full variable domain is DSGVTQTPKHLITATGQRVTLRCSPRSGDLSVYWYQQSLDQGLQFLIQYYNGEERAKGNILERFSAQQFPDLHSELNLSSLELGDSALYFCASSGTSGGQGGEQFFGPGTRLTVL.

The CDR3 DNA reads TGTGCCTGGAGGAGGAGGCCAGGGACAAAATCCTACGAGCAGTACTTC. The encoded protein is CAWRRRPGTKSYEQYF. This rearrangement joins TRBV30 to TRBJ2-7; possibly TRBD1 for D (6 bases). In germline, CDR1 is GTSNPN, CDR2 SVGIG (reference sequence). The CDR3 consists of 16 residues. The V end lost 3 bases, the J end lost 1 base, and 19 bases lay between the germline ends.

The chain couples TRBV2 to TRBJ2-1; 9 positions agree with TRBD1. Germline V lookup: CDR1 SNHLY, CDR2 FYNNEI. This CDR3 contains 15 residues. V lost 7 bases and J lost 7; bases outside the gene matches: 11. CDR3 nucleotide sequence: TGTGCCAGCATGCGACTGACAGGGGGACTAAATGAGCAGTTCTTC. Protein sequence: CASMRLTGGLNEQFF. Variable domain in full (rest from reference TRBV2 and TRBJ2-1): EPEVTQTPSHQVTQMGQEVILRCVPISNHLYFYWYRQILGQKVEFLVSFYNNEISEKSEIFDDQFSVERPDGSNFTLKIRSTKLEDSAMYFCASMRLTGGLNEQFFGPGTRLTVL.

The V call is TRBV7-2, the J call TRBJ2-7; perhaps TRBD1 as D (5 bases). This CDR3 is built from 13 residues. V dropped 1 base and J dropped 6 bases, with 10 bases sitting between them. CDR1 is SGHTA, CDR2 FQGNSA, per germline. The chain's CDR3 is CASSLVSGREQYF. The CDR3 DNA follows: TGTGCCAGCAGCTTAGTTTCAGGGCGCGAGCAGTACTTC.

This sequence joins TRBV19 and TRBJ1-4; D remains unclear. This CDR3 contains 16 residues. V dropped 6 bases and J dropped 0 bases, with 14 bases sitting between them. The germline CDR1 and CDR2 sequences are LNHDA and SQIVND (reference sequence). The CDR3 region has the DNA TGTGCCAGTAGCATCGACCCAAGCGCAACTAATGAAAAACTGTTTTTT. Protein product: CASSIDPSATNEKLFF.